Following are 25 T cell receptor beta chains from one sample sequenced in a study of beta chain features in type 1 diabetes. General study results and limits: TCRB CDR3s from Type 1 diabetes patients were moderately but significantly shorter in all four CD4+ subsets.

TCRB transcripts that were expressed got sequenced, as all of the isolated RNA had been reverse transcribed. Method: immunoSEQ multiplex PCR; TCRdb's copy keeps in-frame clones and lacks some. The sample includes about 340,000 clones, 13% seen only once; the top ten take about 0.016%. No antigen has been identified for these receptors. The sequenced sample consisted of naive CD4+ T cells from blood. The receptors originated from a woman aged 18-30 years with type 1 diabetes.

This clone was seen a handful of times. J is TRBJ2-7 and V is TRBV2; D might be TRBD2 (6 bases). The CDR3 is made up of 14 amino acids. Germline lookup yields CDR1 SNHLY and CDR2 FYNNEI. V dropped 6 bases and J dropped 6 bases, with 18 bases sitting between them. This CDR3 reads CASSLAVSSGEQYF. CDR3 coding DNA: TGTGCCAGCAGCTTAGCGGTTTCCTCGGGCGAGCAGTACTTC.

The chain joins TRBV2 to TRBJ2-1, with a tentative D call TRBD2 (6 bases). The CDR3 covers 14 residues. Trimming stripped 7 bases from V and 2 bases from J, with 12 bases between. Germline CDR1 is SNHLY and CDR2 is FYNNEI. CDR3: CASTRGETYNEQFF. The CDR3 DNA reads TGTGCCAGCACGCGCGGGGAGACCTACAATGAGCAGTTCTTC.

This clone was detected only a few times. The V and J genes are TRBV18 and TRBJ2-5, with TRBD1 as a possible D gene (6 bases). Germline V gene sequence: CDR1 KGHSH, CDR2 LQKENI. CDR3 length equals 14 residues. V was shortened by 5 bases and J by 5 bases, with 15 bases between the two germline ends. As DNA, the CDR3 is TGTGCCAGCTCAACGGACAGCGCTTCGGAGACCCAGTACTTC. This codes for CASSTDSASETQYF.

CDR3: CASSIRLAGLNEQFF. CDR3 nucleotides: TGTGCCAGCAGCATAAGACTAGCGGGCCTCAATGAGCAGTTCTTC. The V gene is TRBV5-6, the J gene TRBJ2-1; 10 bases align to TRBD2. The CDR3 spans 15 residues. V lost 4 bases, J lost 6 bases, and 7 bases stayed unmatched. Germline V lookup: CDR1 SGHDT, CDR2 YYEEEE.

A remark on this clone: Other DNA sequences from this sample encode an identical CDR3 as well. The gene calls are TRBV5-1 and TRBJ2-1; D perhaps matches TRBD1 (5 bases). This CDR3 has 15 residues. Germline loops: CDR1 SGHRS, CDR2 YFSETQ. Trimming took 1 base from V and 1 from J, leaving 9 bases between them. The CDR3 spells CASSLLAGSYNEQFF. In DNA form, the CDR3 reads TGCGCCAGCAGCTTGCTCGCAGGGTCCTACAATGAGCAGTTCTTC.

This clone came up a few times. The same CDR3 can be traced to other DNA sequences in this sample. The V gene is TRBV7-2, the J gene TRBJ2-7; TRBD2 matches at 9 bases. There are 14 residues in the CDR3. J gave up 4 bases and V 3 bases, and 4 bases lay outside the gene matches. Germline CDR1 is SGHTA and CDR2 is FQGNSA. The CDR3 DNA reads TGTGCCAGCAGCTTGGGCGGGAGGGGATACGAGCAGTACTTC. It translates to CASSLGGRGYEQYF.

The table lists this clone with a few counts. This chain uses TRBV4-1 with TRBJ2-1; 10 nucleotides agree with TRBD2. V trimming: 3 bases; J trimming: 4 bases; junction bases outside the gene matches: 3. The CDR3 is 15 amino acids. Per germline, CDR1 MGHRA and CDR2 YSYEKL. CDR3 amino acids: CASSQSGREYNEQFF. CDR3 in DNA: TGCGCCAGCAGCCAGAGCGGGAGGGAATACAATGAGCAGTTCTTC.

This clone was seen more than once but under ten times. CDR3 sequence: CASSVEPGQGRGYTF. The CDR3 region has the DNA TGTGCCAGCAGCGTAGAACCGGGACAGGGTCGCGGCTACACCTTC. The chain carries TRBV9 and TRBJ1-2; the match to TRBD1 covers 9 bases. CDR1 is SGDLS, CDR2 YYNGEE, per germline. This CDR3 is 15 amino acids long. With V trimmed by 0 bases and J by 8 bases, 8 bases remained unmatched. The entire variable domain, with the rest obtained from reference TRBV9 and TRBJ1-2, is as follows: DSGVTQTPKHLITATGQRVTLRCSPRSGDLSVYWYQQSLDQGLQFLIQYYNGEERAKGNILERFSAQQFPDLHSELNLSSLELGDSALYFCASSVEPGQGRGYTFGSGTRLTVV.

Only a few counts were recorded for this clone. This rearrangement joins TRBV9 to TRBJ2-1; possible D gene TRBD1, 5 bases. The germline gives CDR1 SGDLS, CDR2 YYNGEE. There are 16 residues in the CDR3. Trimming removed 0 bases at V and 2 bases at J, with 12 bases between. Here the CDR3 reads CASSVAGQGTYNEQFF. DNA of the CDR3: TGTGCCAGCAGCGTAGCGGGCCAGGGTACCTACAATGAGCAGTTCTTC.

The chain links TRBV27 to TRBJ2-5; D ambiguous. The CDR3 is made up of 14 amino acids. Trimming took 0 bases from V and 1 from J, leaving 6 bases between them. Germline assignment: CDR1 MNHEY and CDR2 SMNVEV (reference sequence). The CDR3 DNA follows: TGTGCCAGCAGTTTATCGATGGCCCAAGAGACCCAGTACTTC. It translates to CASSLSMAQETQYF.

On this clone: The same CDR3 also results from other DNA sequences found in this sample. The chain employs TRBV28 and TRBJ1-5; 7 bases are a match to TRBD1. The germline V gene encodes CDR1 MDHEN and CDR2 SYDVKM. V lost 6 bases, J lost 4 bases, and 0 bases stayed unmatched. This CDR3 contains 12 residues. The CDR3 sequence: CASRTGNQPQHF. CDR3 DNA: TGTGCCAGCAGGACAGGGAATCAGCCCCAGCATTTT. The entire variable domain, with the rest obtained from reference TRBV28 and TRBJ1-5, is as follows: DVKVTQSSRYLVKRTGEKVFLECVQDMDHENMFWYRQDPGLGLRLIYFSYDVKMKEKGDIPEGYSVSREKKERFSLILESASTNQTSMYLCASRTGNQPQHFGDGTRLSIL.

The chain recombines TRBV2 with TRBJ1-5; TRBD1 aligns across 9 bases. Trimming cost V 6 bases and J 1 base; bases outside gene matches: 4. The CDR3 covers 15 residues. Germline values: CDR1 SNHLY, CDR2 FYNNEI. The CDR3 reads CASRVTGGSNQPQHF. DNA of the CDR3: TGTGCCAGCAGGGTGACAGGGGGAAGCAATCAGCCCCAGCATTTT.

This clone was counted a few times. J is TRBJ2-3 and V is TRBV30; perhaps TRBD2 as D (5 bases). Germline assignment: CDR1 GTSNPN and CDR2 SVGIG (reference sequence). Trimming removed 1 base at V and 1 base at J, with 9 bases between. This CDR3 has 14 amino acids. The CDR3 sequence: CAWSAGFGTDTQYF. CDR3 bases: TGTGCCTGGAGTGCGGGGTTCGGCACAGATACGCAGTATTTT.

The chain has TRBV9 and TRBJ2-1, with 8 bases fitting TRBD1. CDR3 length: 14 amino acids. J gave up 13 bases and V 4 bases, and 13 bases lay outside the gene matches. Germline CDR1 reads SGDLS; CDR2 reads YYNGEE. CDR3 sequence reads: CASSPSQDRASQFF. For the CDR3, the DNA is TGTGCCAGCAGCCCCTCCCAGGACAGGGCATCTCAGTTCTTC.

The chain is built from TRBV6-1 and TRBJ2-7; 7 nucleotides line up with TRBD2. CDR3 length: 14 amino acids. In germline, CDR1 is MNHNS, CDR2 SASEGT. V lost 6 bases to trimming and J lost 0 bases; unmatched junction nucleotides: 5. The CDR3 reads CASRSGGSSYEQYV. CDR3 DNA sequence: TGTGCCAGCAGATCAGGCGGGAGCTCCTACGAGCAGTACGTC.

V and J are TRBV5-1 and TRBJ2-3, with 8 bases fitting TRBD1. V was pared by 2 bases and J by 5 bases, with 7 bases of the junction left unmatched. The CDR3 runs 15 residues. Per the germline V gene, CDR1 is SGHRS and CDR2 is YFSETQ. CDR3 in amino acids: CASSFNGGQGDTQYF. The CDR3 DNA sequence: TGCGCCAGCAGCTTTAACGGCGGACAGGGAGATACGCAGTATTTT.

This rearrangement joins TRBV28 to TRBJ2-7, with 7 bases aligning to TRBD1. The germline gives CDR1 MDHEN, CDR2 SYDVKM. The trim removed 4 bases at V and 3 bases at J, leaving 9 bases unmatched. The length of the CDR3 is 15 residues. The CDR3 nucleotides read TGTGCCAGCAGTTCCCCAGCGGCAGGGGGCTACGAGCAGTACTTC. It specifies CASSSPAAGGYEQYF.

This clone was counted between two and nine times. The chain recombines TRBV16 with TRBJ2-1, with TRBD2 matching over 9 bases. Per the germline V gene, CDR1 is KGHSY and CDR2 is FQNENV. The CDR3 has 17 amino acids. V lost 4 bases to trimming and J lost 2 bases; unmatched junction nucleotides: 9. This CDR3 reads CASSRLRGGSTYNEQFF. CDR3 DNA sequence: TGTGCCAGCAGCCGTCTGCGGGGGGGTTCGACCTACAATGAGCAGTTCTTC. Full variable domain (outside the CDR3, taken from reference TRBV16 and TRBJ2-1): GEEVAQTPKHLVRGEGQKAKLYCAPIKGHSYVFWYQQVLKNEFKFLISFQNENVFDETGMPKERFSAKCLPNSPCSLEIQATKLEDSAVYFCASSRLRGGSTYNEQFFGPGTRLTVL.

The V and J genes are TRBV18 and TRBJ2-3, with D unresolved. The V end lost 6 bases, the J end lost 3 bases, and 13 bases lay between the germline ends. This CDR3 region has 14 residues. CDR1 is KGHSH, CDR2 LQKENI, per germline. The CDR3 nucleotides read TGTGCCAGCTCGATGGCGGTCGGGACAGATACGCAGTATTTT. Its translation is CASSMAVGTDTQYF.

This chain links TRBV19 with TRBJ1-1; D is undetermined. The CDR3 runs 15 residues. Germline loops: CDR1 LNHDA, CDR2 SQIVND (reference sequence). The ends were cut back, 1 base at V and 2 bases at J, with 11 bases in the middle. Here the CDR3 DNA reads TGTGCCAGTAGTATAGTTGGTTTACTCAACACTGAAGCTTTCTTT. Residues: CASSIVGLLNTEAFF.

This clone was counted a few times. The rearrangement joins TRBV27 to TRBJ2-3; possible D gene TRBD1, 6 bases. The V end was cut by 2 bases, the J end by 1 base, with 10 bases between. Germline CDR1 is MNHEY and CDR2 is SMNVEV (reference sequence). The CDR3 spans 15 residues. The CDR3 loop is CASSLQGTGTDTQYF. Written as DNA, the CDR3 is TGTGCCAGCAGTTTACAGGGGACGGGCACAGATACGCAGTATTTT.

This clone was counted a few times. V usage is TRBV28 and J usage is TRBJ2-3, with 9 bases fitting TRBD2. V shed 3 bases, J shed 5 bases, and the junction held 12 bases outside the gene matches. From germline, CDR1 is MDHEN and CDR2 SYDVKM. CDR3 size: 17 residues. CDR3 coding DNA: TGTGCCAGCAGTTTGACAGCGGGAGGCCTGGTAGGAGATACGCAGTATTTT. This encodes CASSLTAGGLVGDTQYF.

This clone was seen a few times. The chain couples TRBV5-1 to TRBJ2-1, with D maybe TRBD2 (5 bases). CDR3 size: 14 residues. In germline, CDR1 is SGHRS, CDR2 YFSETQ. Trimming took 1 base from V and 6 from J, leaving 11 bases between them. CDR3 sequence reads: CASSLIPGVNEQFF. The CDR3, as DNA: TGCGCCAGCAGCTTGATCCCCGGGGTCAATGAGCAGTTCTTC.

This clone has a handful of counts. The chain combines TRBV30 with TRBJ1-5, with TRBD1 as a possible D gene (5 bases). The germline V gene has CDR1 GTSNPN and CDR2 SVGIG (reference sequence). The CDR3 consists of 12 residues. V was pared by 7 bases and J by 6 bases, with 13 bases between. The CDR3 nucleotides are TGTGCCTTTAACCGGGGGAGTCAGCCCCAGCATTTT. It is translated as CAFNRGSQPQHF.

The gene calls are TRBV28 and TRBJ2-7; TRBD1 aligns across 8 bases. Germline V gene data show CDR1 as MDHEN and CDR2 as SYDVKM. V lost 4 bases to trimming and J lost 3 bases; unmatched junction nucleotides: 5. The CDR3 covers 14 residues. CDR3: CASSSAGGFYEQYF. CDR3 in DNA: TGTGCCAGCAGTTCCGCAGGGGGCTTCTACGAGCAGTACTTC.